The 9 T cell receptor beta chains below were found in one sample sequenced in a study of CXCR3-negative and CXCR3-positive naive CD8 T cells. The libraries of TRB cDNA were constructed through 5' RACE using UMI labels. From the 5' RACE reads, TCRdb lists one entry per CDR3 protein and no DNA. This listing includes under 150,000 distinct CDR3 sequences. The study, taken as a whole, reports: More hydrophobic TRB CDR3s occurred in CXCR3-positive than in CXCR3-negative naive cells.

These receptors have no known antigen. The sample was naive CXCR3+ CD8+ T cells from blood. Subset given: CD45RO-CCR7+CD27+CD95- naive CD8+ T cells expressing CXCR3 (TNR3+). These receptors were taken from a human donor in good health. Some clones in this sample may be carry-over from other donors' samples.

The chain couples TRBV5-1 to TRBJ2-1; TCRdb indicates TRBD2, and absent DNA this call remains unverified. CDR1 and CDR2 from the germline V gene are SGHRS and YFSETQ. The CDR3 length is 16 residues. The CDR3: CASSLPGTSGGDEQFF. The variable domain in full, completed from reference TRBV5-1 and TRBJ2-1, reads KAGVTQTPRYLIKTRGQQVTLSCSPISGHRSVSWYQQTPGQGLQFLFEYFSETQRNKGNFPGRFSGRQFSNSRSEMNVSTLELGDSALYLCASSLPGTSGGDEQFFGPGTRLTVL.

The gene calls are TRBV5-4 and TRBJ1-2; without DNA, the TCRdb call of TRBD1 cannot be checked. There are 15 residues in the CDR3. Per germline, CDR1 SGHNT and CDR2 YYREEE (reference sequence). CDR3 sequence: CASSLRTGGAYGYTF.

The chain is built from TRBV30 and TRBJ2-7. Germline V CDR1 and CDR2: GTSNPN, SVGIG (reference sequence). The CDR3 covers 12 residues. CDR3 sequence: CAWSGQTYEQYF.

This rearrangement joins TRBV7-2 to TRBJ1-1. This CDR3 spans 17 amino acids. The V gene's germline CDR1 is SGHTA and CDR2 FQGNSA. CDR3: CASSLEMGGPLNTEAFF.

The chain recombines TRBV7-9 with TRBJ2-1; absent DNA, TCRdb's TRBD2 call cannot be checked. The CDR3 loop spans 15 amino acids. From germline, CDR1 is SEHNR and CDR2 FQNEAQ (reference sequence). The CDR3: CASSGRDSIGNEQFF.

The J gene is TRBJ2-2, the V gene TRBV7-9; with no DNA, the TCRdb D assignment of TRBD1 cannot be verified. Germline V gives CDR1 SEHNR, CDR2 FQNEAQ (reference sequence). The CDR3 contains 15 residues. CDR3 sequence reads: CASSSRGGNTGELFF. The whole variable domain, remainder taken from reference TRBV7-9 and TRBJ2-2, is DTGVSQNPRHKITKRGQNVTFRCDPISEHNRLYWYRQTLGQGPEFLTYFQNEAQLEKSRLLSDRFSAERPKGSFSTLEIQRTEQGDSAMYLCASSSRGGNTGELFFGEGSRLTVL.

The rearrangement joins TRBV3-1 to TRBJ2-1; TCRdb selects TRBD2, and the lack of DNA leaves this call unchecked. CDR1 LGHDT and CDR2 YNNKEL come from the germline V gene (reference sequence). The CDR3 totals 15 residues. The CDR3 sequence is CASGQSGTSKNEQFF.

CDR3 amino acids: CSIRQVTNYGYTF. The chain uses TRBV29-1 and TRBJ1-2; the TCRdb call, TRBD1, lacks DNA for checking. The CDR3 consists of 13 residues. Germline CDR1 reads SQVTM; CDR2 reads ANQGSEA.

The chain combines TRBV7-9 with TRBJ2-5; without DNA, the TCRdb call of TRBD1 cannot be checked. This CDR3 comprises 14 residues. CDR1 is SEHNR, CDR2 FQNEAQ, per germline (reference sequence). The CDR3 is CASSSPGFQETQYF.